These T cell receptor beta chains were read from a single sample in a study of Ad26.COV2.S vaccination and SARS-CoV-2 variants. Profiling relied on immunoSEQ multiplex PCR, and the TCRdb table lists in-frame clones only, not all of them. The profile shows over 200,000 clones, around 87% of them singletons. The source was peripheral blood, collected in a trial of Ad26.COV2.S vaccine versus placebo. The source is a person between 18 and 60 years old who received the Ad26.COV2.S COVID-19 vaccine or a placebo. The CDR3 runs from the conserved cysteine through the conserved F or W. The order of the fields is V gene, J gene, clone size, D gene, CDR3 protein, CDR3 DNA. D genes are given only for firm matches. A row's size may be missing; if present it is once, few, many or a size class.

V gene: TRBV27; J gene: TRBJ1-1; clone size: -; D gene: -; CDR3 protein: CASSQTMDTEAFF; CDR3 DNA: TGTGCCAGCAGTCAAACAATGGACACTGAAGCTTTCTTT
V gene: TRBV5-5; J gene: TRBJ2-3; clone size: -; D gene: -; CDR3 protein: CASSRGVTYTDTQYF; CDR3 DNA: TGTGCCAGCAGCCGGGGCGTCACCTACACAGATACGCAGTATTTT
V gene: TRBV18; J gene: TRBJ2-3; clone size: -; D gene: TRBD1; CDR3 protein: CASSPGTATDTQYF; CDR3 DNA: TGTGCCAGCTCACCCGGGACAGCCACAGATACGCAGTATTTT
V gene: TRBV24-1; J gene: TRBJ2-3; clone size: -; D gene: TRBD1; CDR3 protein: CAVGQGTDTQYF; CDR3 DNA: TGTGCCGTCGGACAGGGCACAGATACGCAGTATTTT
V gene: TRBV10-2; J gene: TRBJ1-6; clone size: -; D gene: -; CDR3 protein: CASRAKGQGFNSPLHF; CDR3 DNA: TGCGCCAGCAGAGCTAAAGGGCAGGGGTTTAATTCACCCCTCCACTTT
V gene: TRBV15; J gene: TRBJ2-1; clone size: -; D gene: TRBD2; CDR3 protein: CATRNGTSGGNEQFF; CDR3 DNA: TGTGCCACCCGTAATGGGACTAGCGGGGGGAATGAGCAGTTCTTC
V gene: TRBV3-1/TRBV3-2; J gene: TRBJ2-3; clone size: -; D gene: TRBD2; CDR3 protein: CASSQELAGGYSTDTQYF; CDR3 DNA: TGTGCCAGCAGCCAAGAATTAGCGGGGGGCTATAGCACAGATACGCAGTATTTT
V gene: TRBV10-1; J gene: TRBJ1-2; clone size: -; D gene: TRBD1; CDR3 protein: CASKDRVVLNYGYTF; CDR3 DNA: TGCGCCAGCAAGGACAGGGTGGTTTTAAACTATGGCTACACCTTC
V gene: TRBV7-9; J gene: TRBJ2-2; clone size: few; D gene: TRBD1; CDR3 protein: CASSIRTGTGELFF; CDR3 DNA: TGTGCCAGCAGCATACGGACAGGGACCGGGGAGCTGTTTTTT
V gene: TRBV7-8; J gene: TRBJ2-7; clone size: -; D gene: -; CDR3 protein: CASSLRLPYEQYF; CDR3 DNA: TGTGCCAGCAGCTTAAGACTTCCCTACGAGCAGTACTTC
V gene: TRBV19; J gene: TRBJ1-6; clone size: -; D gene: -; CDR3 protein: CASSIADRSNSPLHF; CDR3 DNA: TGTGCCAGTAGTATAGCCGACAGGAGTAATTCACCCCTCCACTTT
V gene: TRBV11-2; J gene: TRBJ2-3; clone size: -; D gene: -; CDR3 protein: CASSSRDGGTDTQYF; CDR3 DNA: TGTGCCAGCAGCTCTCGGGACGGGGGCACAGATACGCAGTATTTT
V gene: TRBV5-4; J gene: TRBJ2-3; clone size: -; D gene: -; CDR3 protein: CASSPALGTDTQYF; CDR3 DNA: TGTGCCAGCAGCCCCGCCTTGGGCACAGATACGCAGTATTTT
V gene: TRBV19; J gene: TRBJ1-5; clone size: -; D gene: -; CDR3 protein: CASSLVSQPQHF; CDR3 DNA: TGTGCCAGTAGTTTAGTAAGTCAGCCCCAGCATTTT
V gene: TRBV4-2; J gene: TRBJ2-1; clone size: -; D gene: -; CDR3 protein: CASSQDLWNYNEQFF; CDR3 DNA: TGTGCCAGCAGCCAAGACCTTTGGAATTACAATGAGCAGTTCTTC
V gene: TRBV3-1/TRBV3-2; J gene: TRBJ1-2; clone size: few; D gene: -; CDR3 protein: CASSPEGGLYGYTF; CDR3 DNA: TGTGCCAGCAGCCCTGAGGGAGGGCTCTATGGCTACACCTTC
V gene: TRBV27; J gene: TRBJ2-1; clone size: -; D gene: -; CDR3 protein: CASNRMGGYNEQFF; CDR3 DNA: TGTGCCAGCAACAGGATGGGCGGATACAATGAGCAGTTCTTC
V gene: TRBV19; J gene: TRBJ2-7; clone size: -; D gene: -; CDR3 protein: CASTSQGEDEQYF; CDR3 DNA: TGTGCCAGTACCTCGCAGGGTGAGGACGAGCAGTACTTC
V gene: TRBV27; J gene: TRBJ2-7; clone size: -; D gene: -; CDR3 protein: CASRQRSYSYEQYF; CDR3 DNA: TGTGCCAGCAGACAGCGTTCGTACTCCTACGAGCAGTACTTC
V gene: TRBV9; J gene: TRBJ2-3; clone size: -; D gene: -; CDR3 protein: CASSVALEDTQYF; CDR3 DNA: TGTGCCAGCAGCGTAGCCCTTGAAGATACGCAGTATTTT
V gene: TRBV6-5; J gene: TRBJ2-5; clone size: -; D gene: -; CDR3 protein: CASKLGWNSETQYF; CDR3 DNA: TGTGCCAGCAAACTAGGATGGAATAGTGAGACCCAGTACTTC
V gene: TRBV5-1; J gene: TRBJ2-3; clone size: -; D gene: -; CDR3 protein: CASSSNSDSTDTQYF; CDR3 DNA: TGCGCCAGCAGCTCGAACTCGGACAGCACAGATACGCAGTATTTT
V gene: TRBV28; J gene: TRBJ2-7; clone size: -; D gene: TRBD2; CDR3 protein: CASSYSSGSTYEQYF; CDR3 DNA: TGTGCCAGCAGTTACTCTAGCGGGAGCACCTACGAGCAGTACTTC
V gene: TRBV4-2; J gene: TRBJ2-7; clone size: -; D gene: -; CDR3 protein: CASSQEGSSIYEQYF; CDR3 DNA: TGTGCCAGCAGCCAAGAGGGCAGCTCTATCTACGAGCAGTACTTC
V gene: TRBV4-2; J gene: TRBJ1-1; clone size: many; D gene: -; CDR3 protein: CASSQEQANTEAFF; CDR3 DNA: TGTGCCAGCAGCCAAGAGCAGGCGAACACTGAAGCTTTCTTT
V gene: TRBV1; J gene: TRBJ1-4; clone size: -; D gene: -; CDR3 protein: CTSTQAPDSEKLFF; CDR3 DNA: TGCACCAGCACCCAAGCCCCTGATAGTGAAAAACTGTTTTTT
V gene: TRBV5-6; J gene: TRBJ1-2; clone size: -; D gene: -; CDR3 protein: CASSFRGKNYGYTF; CDR3 DNA: TGTGCCAGCAGCTTCAGGGGCAAAAACTATGGCTACACCTTC
V gene: TRBV30; J gene: TRBJ1-1; clone size: -; D gene: TRBD1; CDR3 protein: CAGGAPNRGTEAFF; CDR3 DNA: TGTGCCGGAGGGGCCCCTAACAGGGGAACTGAAGCTTTCTTT
V gene: TRBV10-3; J gene: TRBJ1-2; clone size: -; D gene: TRBD1; CDR3 protein: CAISETGGDWDGYTF; CDR3 DNA: TGTGCCATCAGTGAAACAGGGGGGGATTGGGATGGCTACACCTTC
V gene: TRBV6-5; J gene: TRBJ1-3; clone size: -; D gene: -; CDR3 protein: CASSLRGTSGNTIYF; CDR3 DNA: TGTGCCAGCAGCCTCCGAGGGACTTCTGGAAACACCATATATTTT
V gene: TRBV11-2; J gene: TRBJ2-7; clone size: -; D gene: TRBD2; CDR3 protein: CASSYLGLAGEQYF; CDR3 DNA: TGTGCCAGCAGCTACCTAGGACTAGCGGGCGAGCAGTACTTC
V gene: TRBV18; J gene: TRBJ2-3; clone size: -; D gene: TRBD2; CDR3 protein: CASSLSAAGGPGTDTQYF; CDR3 DNA: TGTGCCAGCTCACTCAGTGCAGCGGGGGGGCCGGGCACAGATACGCAGTATTTT
V gene: TRBV24-1; J gene: TRBJ2-1; clone size: -; D gene: TRBD2; CDR3 protein: CATGVAGGSSFYNEQFF; CDR3 DNA: TGTGCCACCGGGGTAGCGGGAGGGTCATCCTTCTACAATGAGCAGTTCTTC